Each of the 24 T cell receptor beta chains below was sequenced from the same sample in a study of T-cell memory formation after mild COVID-19. TCRdb reanalysed the 5' RACE reads using MiXCR and keeps one entry per CDR3 protein. The sample yields 250,000 to 300,000 distinct CDR3 sequences, about 20% seen once. The sequenced sample consisted of PBMCs or a T cell subset sorted from them (not recorded which). The origin of the receptors is a man younger than 30 who had mild COVID-19 (a few samples of this study predate the infection). Cell type and time point are not known.

This clonotype has more than one count but fewer than ten. The chain employs TRBV6-2 or TRBV6-3 and TRBJ2-7; D gene uncertain. The CDR3 covers 12 residues. Trimming removed 4 bases from V and 2 bases from J, with 6 bases in between. The germline gives CDR1 MNHEY, CDR2 SVGEGT. In DNA, the CDR3 is TGTGCCAGCAGTTCTAACCCCTACGAGCAGTACTTC. Translated, it gives CASSSNPYEQYF.

The chain employs TRBV4-2 and TRBJ2-5; D call uncertain. There are 16 residues in the CDR3. V dropped 4 bases and J dropped 5 bases, with 20 bases sitting between them. Germline CDR1 LGHNA, CDR2 YNFKEQ. This CDR3 is CASSPPPGSFEETQYF. Written as DNA, the CDR3 is TGTGCCAGCAGCCCACCCCCGGGCAGCTTTGAGGAGACCCAGTACTTC.

V and J are TRBV4-1 and TRBJ1-1; weak D call: TRBD1 (5 bases). The CDR3 is 12 residues long. V lost 5 bases to trimming and J lost 5 bases, with 9 bases between them. Germline loops: CDR1 MGHRA, CDR2 YSYEKL. The DNA of the CDR3 is TGCGCCAGCAGCAAGGCAGGGACTGAAGCTTTCTTT. This sequence encodes CASSKAGTEAFF.

This clonotype was observed many times. J is TRBJ2-7 and V is TRBV7-3; D gene unclear. Germline V gives CDR1 SGHTA, CDR2 FQGTGA. Between the trimmed V and J ends, which lost 2 bases and 1 base, there was a span of 6 bases. The CDR3 is made up of 13 amino acids. CDR3 nucleotides: TGTGCCAGCAGCTTAGGGGTTTCCTACGAGCAGTACTTC. As protein: CASSLGVSYEQYF.

This clonotype was recorded a few times. This chain joins TRBV18 and TRBJ1-1, with D possibly matching TRBD1 (5 bases). Germline CDR1 KGHSH, CDR2 LQKENI. The CDR3 is 14 amino acids. The V and J ends lost 5 bases and 4 bases respectively, with 14 bases between them. CDR3 sequence (DNA): TGTGCCAGCTCAAGGCGGGCAGGGACCACTGAAGCTTTCTTT. Translating gives CASSRRAGTTEAFF. Variable domain in full (rest from reference TRBV18 and TRBJ1-1): NAGVMQNPRHLVRRRGQEARLRCSPMKGHSHVYWYRQLPEEGLKFMVYLQKENIIDESGMPKERFSAEFPKEGPSILRIQQVVRGDSAAYFCASSRRAGTTEAFFGQGTRLTVV.

The genes are TRBV9 and TRBJ2-7; unclear D gene. Per the germline V gene, CDR1 is SGDLS and CDR2 is YYNGEE. Trimming pared 6 bases from V and 13 bases from J, leaving 20 bases between. The CDR3 is made up of 12 amino acids. The CDR3 bases are TGTGCCAGCACGCCCCGTTCAAGCTTCATATACTTC. Its translation: CASTPRSSFIYF.

There are a few counts of this clonotype. This chain joins TRBV10-2 and TRBJ2-1; 8 bases line up with TRBD2. Germline V gene lookup returns CDR1 WSHSY and CDR2 SAAADI. The CDR3 runs 13 residues. J lost 7 bases, V lost 6 bases, and 5 bases had no gene match. DNA for the CDR3: TGCGCCAGCAGGTTAGCGGGGTATAATGAGCAGTTCTTC. It translates to CASRLAGYNEQFF.

This clonotype was observed a few times. The V call is TRBV7-2, the J call TRBJ1-2; TRBD1 aligns across 8 bases. The CDR3 is 15 amino acids. Germline-derived CDR1 and CDR2 are SGHTA and FQGNSA. V shed 7 bases and J 5 bases; nucleotides not matched to a gene: 12. The DNA for the CDR3 is TGTGCCAGCAAGTATAACCGGGACAGGATTTATGGCTACACCTTC. Translating gives CASKYNRDRIYGYTF.

CDR3 protein: CASRSGTGLGTEAFF. The DNA for the CDR3 is TGTGCCAGCAGATCCGGGACAGGGTTGGGCACTGAAGCTTTCTTT. The chain links TRBV11-2 to TRBJ1-1; 9 nucleotides match TRBD1. Trimming cost V 6 bases and J 4 bases; bases outside gene matches: 9. The length of the CDR3 is 15 residues. Germline loops: CDR1 SGHAT, CDR2 FQNNGV.

This clonotype has more than one count but fewer than ten. V and J are TRBV4-3 and TRBJ2-1; the D gene could be TRBD1 or TRBD2 (5 bases each). Trimming cost V 0 bases and J 3 bases, with 12 bases left between them. CDR1 LGHNA and CDR2 YSLEER come from the germline V gene. The CDR3 sequence is 16 residues long. The CDR3 loop reads CASSQDLGVGYNEQFF. DNA of the CDR3: TGCGCCAGCAGCCAAGATCTGGGGGTCGGCTACAATGAGCAGTTCTTC.

V is TRBV18 and J is TRBJ2-5; perhaps TRBD1 as D (6 bases). The CDR3 runs to 15 residues. Germline CDR1 is KGHSH and CDR2 is LQKENI. Trimming took off 1 base at V and 0 bases at J, with 9 bases between the two ends. CDR3 residues: CASSPQRGNQETQYF. The CDR3 region has the DNA TGTGCCAGCTCACCACAGAGGGGGAACCAAGAGACCCAGTACTTC.

This chain uses TRBV5-1 with TRBJ2-5, with 10 bases lining up with TRBD2. J was trimmed by 3 bases and V by 7 bases; bases with no gene match: 9. This CDR3 comprises 15 residues. Germline-derived CDR1 and CDR2 are SGHRS and YFSETQ. The CDR3 nucleotides are TGCGCCAGCTCCCCCCTAGCGGGGGCCAAAGAGACCCAGTACTTC. Protein product: CASSPLAGAKETQYF.

The table lists this clonotype with a count of one. This CDR3 reads CASSLTGRDGYTF. The DNA of the CDR3 is TGCGCCAGCAGCTTAACGGGGAGGGATGGCTACACCTTC. The rearrangement joins TRBV5-1 to TRBJ1-2; D is uncertain. Germline lookup yields CDR1 SGHRS and CDR2 YFSETQ. V was cut by 2 bases and J by 6 bases, with 11 bases left in between. CDR3 length: 13 residues.

The genes are TRBV7-2 and TRBJ1-5; D remains unclear. Germline CDR1 SGHTA, CDR2 FQGNSA. The CDR3 is made up of 15 amino acids. Trimming pared 3 bases from V and 0 bases from J, leaving 9 bases between. CDR3 amino acids: CASSFIRDSNQPQHF. The CDR3 DNA follows: TGTGCCAGCAGCTTCATCAGAGATAGCAATCAGCCCCAGCATTTT.

This clonotype was counted between two and nine times. The V gene is TRBV10-3, the J gene TRBJ2-2; D gene unclear. V was trimmed by 8 bases and J by 2 bases, leaving 9 bases between them. Germline V lookup: CDR1 ENHRY, CDR2 SYGVKD. The length of the CDR3 is 13 residues. The CDR3 region is CAISGKNTGELFF. Here the CDR3 DNA reads TGTGCCATCTCGGGCAAAAACACCGGGGAGCTGTTTTTT.

V usage is TRBV6-2 or TRBV6-3 and J usage is TRBJ2-7; 10 nucleotides agree with TRBD1. The CDR3 has 13 residues. Germline V CDR1 and CDR2: MNHEY, SVGEGT. CDR3 residues: CATLRDRGNEQYV. The CDR3 nucleotides read TGTGCAACTCTTCGGGACAGGGGAAACGAGCAGTACGTC.

This clonotype appeared many times. This sequence joins TRBV2 and TRBJ2-5; D unresolved. The CDR3 totals 13 residues. Trimming shortened V by 7 bases and J by 0 bases, and 9 bases separated the two germline ends. CDR1 and CDR2 (germline): SNHLY, FYNNEI. In DNA form, the CDR3 reads TGTGCCAGCAATCAGCTAGACCAAGAGACCCAGTACTTC. Translating it yields CASNQLDQETQYF.

This clonotype was counted between two and nine times. The chain uses TRBV3-1 and TRBJ1-3, with a possible D match to TRBD1 (6 bases). V lost 3 bases to trimming and J lost 4 bases, with 13 bases between them. CDR1 LGHDT and CDR2 YNNKEL come from the germline V gene (reference sequence). The CDR3 is 15 residues long. The CDR3 bases are TGTGCCAGCAGCCATCCCCCCGGACAGGGAAACACCATATATTTT. Its protein product is CASSHPPGQGNTIYF.

The chain joins TRBV7-3 to TRBJ2-1, with D perhaps matching TRBD2 (5 bases). This CDR3 has 14 residues. Trimming cost V 6 bases and J 5 bases, with 14 bases left between them. Germline lookup yields CDR1 SGHTA and CDR2 FQGTGA. The CDR3 reads CASSSGRLNNEQFF. The CDR3 bases are TGTGCCAGCAGTTCGGGGAGACTAAACAATGAGCAGTTCTTC.

The chain links TRBV2 to TRBJ2-7; 7 bases align to TRBD1. The junction had 3 bases not matched to a gene; V was cut back by 7 bases and J by 0 bases. Germline values: CDR1 SNHLY, CDR2 FYNNEI. This CDR3 spans 13 amino acids. The CDR3 reads CASKGAFSYEQYV. Written as DNA, the CDR3 is TGTGCCAGCAAGGGGGCGTTCTCCTACGAGCAGTACGTC.

Points on this clonotype: The conserved final phenylalanine or tryptophan is absent from the CDR3, which likely points to a read error. The limits of the CDR3 on the DNA are not certain, so only TCRdb's listed CDR3 is given. CDR3 protein: CASRTLQTGTGAIL. This chain connects TRBV6-5 to TRBJ2-1; TRBD1, the table's D call, lacks a check against the DNA. Counting both end residues, the CDR3 totals 14 amino acids. Germline CDR1 reads MNHEY; CDR2 reads SVGAGI.

The J gene is TRBJ2-2, the V gene TRBV11-2, with D possibly being TRBD1 (5 bases). CDR1 SGHAT and CDR2 FQNNGV come from the germline V gene. V dropped 3 bases and J dropped 8 bases, with 10 bases sitting between them. The CDR3 covers 13 residues. In DNA, the CDR3 is TGTGCCAGCAGCTTCCAGGGCGGAGGGGAGCTGTTTTTT. Protein: CASSFQGGGELFF.

This clonotype was found a few times. The chain combines TRBV4-3 with TRBJ2-3; TRBD1 matches at 10 bases. The CDR3 spans 17 residues. Germline-derived CDR1 and CDR2 are LGHNA and YSLEER. V was clipped by 0 bases and J by 4 bases; unmatched bases: 7. CDR3 amino acids: CASSQDWGTGDADTQYF. The CDR3 nucleotides are TGCGCCAGCAGCCAAGACTGGGGGACAGGGGATGCAGATACGCAGTATTTT.

This chain joins TRBV7-9 and TRBJ2-7; no clear D gene. CDR1 and CDR2 from the germline V gene are SEHNR and FQNEAQ (reference sequence). The CDR3 runs to 14 residues. The V end was cut by 3 bases, the J end by 0 bases, with 9 bases between. This chain's CDR3 is CASSFTESSYEQYF. CDR3 nucleotide sequence: TGTGCCAGCAGCTTCACAGAGAGCTCCTACGAGCAGTACTTC.